These T cell receptor beta chains were read from a single sample in a study of CD8+ T cells in alopecia areata. Repertoires were generated with immunoSEQ multiplex PCR, while TCRdb's copy carries only in-frame clones and drops some. The profile shows some 170,000 clones, 58% of them singletons. The sequencing used CD4+ T cells sorted from blood, collected at roughly week 55, from a patient treated with tofacitinib. Every receptor here comes from a human donor with alopecia areata. CDR3s leave out the opening cysteine and the closing phenylalanine or tryptophan.

>.|TRBV10-3
AISLDRDYEQY
>TRBJ2-1|TRBV7-7
ASSLERGNEQF
>TRBJ1-5|TRBV5-6
ASSRDRVGNQPQH
>TRBJ2-6|TRBV6-6
ASSPTGASGANVLT
>TRBJ2-5|TRBV5-6
ASSPTWGTLRQETQY
>TRBJ2-7|TRBV14
ASSPIRDRVANVHEQY
>TRBJ1-6|TRBV4-1
ASSASPNNSPLH
>TRBJ2-7|TRBV29-1
SVAREVAYEQY
>TRBJ2-1|TRBV7-8
ASSPIGGGIDNEQF
>TRBJ2-7|TRBV29-1
SGQRGSSYEQY
>TRBJ2-3|TRBV27
ASSRKGSSAGATDTQY
>TRBJ2-1|TRBV28
ASSNWPYNEQF
>TRBJ1-1|TRBV29-1
KGLLMTEAF
>TRBJ2-4|TRBV19
ASSLLGDKNIQY
>TRBJ1-5|TRBV10-3
ASRRPHRTQH
>TRBJ2-5|TRBV2
ASRPDAEETQY
>TRBJ2-2|TRBV4-1
ASSPIVPAELANTGELF
>TRBJ1-1|TRBV5-1
ASSLRPGANTEAF
>TRBJ2-3|TRBV4-1
ASSLDRQGASTDTQY
>TRBJ2-2|TRBV6-5
ASSYMAAGELF
>TRBJ1-2|TRBV30
AWSFDGGTGYT
>TRBJ1-2|TRBV30
AWSAQRKPNYGYT
>TRBJ1-2|TRBV5-4
ASSLYRDRERGYT
>TRBJ1-1|TRBV5-1
ASFTGEIGTEAF
>TRBJ2-2|TRBV5-1
ASSWDRANTGELF
>TRBJ2-7|TRBV7-2
ASSGGGSYEQY
>TRBJ2-5|TRBV30
AWTALRETQY
>TRBJ1-4|TRBV29-1
SVGGDGEKLF
>TRBJ2-6|TRBV14
ASSFPGANVLT
>TRBJ2-7|TRBV5-4
ASSQGLGTSYEQY
>TRBJ2-5|TRBV11-2
ASSRGPYETQY
>TRBJ1-2|TRBV6-5
ASREMWGQGAGYT
>TRBJ2-1|TRBV30
AWGRRGEQF
>TRBJ2-4|TRBV25-1
ASSELGRGAKNIQY
>TRBJ1-1|TRBV9
ASRRLGGTEAF
>TRBJ1-2|TRBV10-1
ASRGLLYGYT
>TRBJ1-5|TRBV6-5
ASKAGEASGQPQH
>TRBJ1-1|TRBV30
AWSITGRRTEAF
>TRBJ2-7|TRBV5-6
ASRPTGRGEQY
>TRBJ2-7|TRBV20-1
SARGAYEQY
>TRBJ2-3|TRBV30
AWSGLGPADTQY
>TRBJ1-2|TRBV6-6
ASSYRDYGYT
>TRBJ2-7|TRBV5-5
ASSPTDYEQY
>TRBJ1-1|TRBV5-1
ASGDLMNTEAF
>TRBJ1-4|TRBV30
ASDRGTGNEKLF